The sequence of this T cell receptor (beta chain) was determined in a study of patients and donors after allogeneic stem cell transplantation. TCRdb reprocessed the RT-PCR reads via MiXCR and lists one record per CDR3 protein. The sample includes roughly 8,000 distinct CDR3 sequences, under 14% of them seen just once. This clonotype has just a few counts. V gave up 3 bases and J gave up 8 bases, with 16 bases separating them. The germline CDR1 and CDR2 sequences are MNHNY and SVGAGI (reference sequence). The CDR3 loop spans 14 amino acids. The source of this sequence is a human donor who was either an allogeneic HSCT recipient or a stem cell or donor lymphocyte infusion donor (not recorded which). It is not recorded whose cells these are; they may come from a transplant donor. This chain uses TRBV6-6 with TRBJ1-2; no firm D call. Sequencing was performed on blood, either unsorted or a sorted T cell fraction (not recorded which). The CDR3 DNA reads TGTGCCAGCAGTTATCAGCCCCAGGTTAGAGGCTACACCTTC. Translated, it gives CASSYQPQVRGYTF.